This is a list of T cell receptor beta chains from one sample in a study of long-term antiretroviral therapy in people with HIV. Here immunoSEQ multiplex PCR was the method, and the copy in TCRdb shows in-frame clones only, minus some. The sample comprises tens of thousands of clones, around 80% of which are singletons, and approximately 2.5% rests with the top ten. The input for sequencing was unsorted PBMCs, taken 3 years after starting antiretroviral therapy. The receptors were sampled from a man aged 50 to 59 with HIV. Both conserved end residues are part of each CDR3. The D gene is left open where the match is weak. Size tells how often a clone was seen (once, few, many) or the class of an expanded clone, and some rows leave it out.

j_gene	d_gene	v_gene	abundance	len	CDR3nt	CDR3aa
TRBJ2-2	-	TRBV2	-	17	TGTGCCAGCGGGTCGGAGGAGGGGCGGACGAACACCGGGGAGCTGTTTTTT	CASGSEEGRTNTGELFF
TRBJ1-5	-	TRBV4-3	-	15	TGCGCCAGCAGCCAAGACGGTCGGGACAATCAGCCCCAGCATTTT	CASSQDGRDNQPQHF
TRBJ2-3	TRBD2	TRBV6-5	-	13	TGTGCCAGTTTCGCGGGAGGGGATGATACGCAGTATTTT	CASFAGGDDTQYF
TRBJ1-6	TRBD1	TRBV15	-	14	TGTGCCACCAGCAGAGGACAGGGGAATTCACCCCTCCACTTT	CATSRGQGNSPLHF
TRBJ2-1	-	TRBV7-2	-	15	TGTGCCAGCAGCCCCCGTGCTCCGAGGGGATATGAGCAGTTCTTC	CASSPRAPRGYEQFF
TRBJ2-1	TRBD2	TRBV10-2	-	17	TGCGCCAGCAGTGAGTCCTCTCTAGCGGGGGCCTATGGTGGGCAGTTCTTC	CASSESSLAGAYGGQFF
TRBJ2-5	-	TRBV20-1	-	11	TGCAGTGCTAGAGCCCGGGCCGTGGGGTACTTC	CSARARAVGYF
TRBJ2-2	-	TRBV10-3	-	14	TGTGCCATTTCCGGGACTGCTAACACCGGGGAGCTGTTTTTT	CAISGTANTGELFF
TRBJ2-1	TRBD1	TRBV10-3	-	16	TGTGCCATCAGGAAAGATACAGGGGAAGGGAACAATGAGCAGTTCTTC	CAIRKDTGEGNNEQFF
TRBJ1-2	-	TRBV27	-	17	TGTGCCAGCAGTTTATCATTGATCGAAGGGCGGAACTATGGCTACACCTTC	CASSLSLIEGRNYGYTF
TRBJ1-1	-	TRBV5-4	-	13	TGTGCCAGCAGCTTGGGGGGCCGGGCTGAAGCTTTCTTT	CASSLGGRAEAFF
TRBJ1-4	-	TRBV5-1	-	15	TGCGCCAGCAGCTTGGAATGGGGGTCTAATGAAAAACTGTTTTTT	CASSLEWGSNEKLFF
TRBJ1-6	TRBD1	TRBV9	-	14	TGTGCCAGCAGCGTAGGACAGGGGAATTCACCCCTCCACTTT	CASSVGQGNSPLHF
TRBJ1-2	-	TRBV11-2	-	14	TGTGCCAGCAGCTTAGCCGGGTACCTGGGGGGCTACACCTTC	CASSLAGYLGGYTF
TRBJ2-2	-	TRBV15	once	13	TGTGCCATCCTGGTACAGACCACCGGGGAGCTGTTTTTT	CAILVQTTGELFF
TRBJ2-5	TRBD1	TRBV7-2	-	13	TGTGCCAGCAGCTTAAACAGGGGAGAGACCCAGTACTTC	CASSLNRGETQYF
TRBJ1-2	TRBD1	TRBV7-2	-	16	TGTGCCAGCAGCTTCGTTACCCAGGGGGCACGCTATGGCTACACCTTC	CASSFVTQGARYGYTF
TRBJ2-3	TRBD2	TRBV11-3	-	15	TGTGCCAGCAGCCCCGGGGGGGAAAGCACAGATACGCAGTATTTT	CASSPGGESTDTQYF
TRBJ2-7	TRBD2	TRBV14	once	17	TGTGCCAGCAGCCACCATATAGCGGGAGGGAGCTCCTACGAGCAGTACTTC	CASSHHIAGGSSYEQYF
TRBJ1-5	-	TRBV15	-	13	TGTGCCACCAGCAGAGATCTTGATCAGCCCCAGCATTTT	CATSRDLDQPQHF
TRBJ1-3	-	TRBV9	-	16	TGTGCCAGCAGCGTAGACCCAGGTCTCTCTGGAAACACCATATATTTT	CASSVDPGLSGNTIYF
TRBJ2-7	TRBD2	TRBV10-2	-	14	TGCGCCAGCGCGACTAGCGGGGATTCCTACGAGCAGTACTTC	CASATSGDSYEQYF
TRBJ2-3	TRBD2	TRBV28	-	13	TGTGCCAGCAGCAACTCGACTAGCACTACGCAGTATTTT	CASSNSTSTTQYF
TRBJ1-5	-	TRBV7-2	-	11	TGTGCCAGCAGCTTCAATCAGCCCCAGCATTTT	CASSFNQPQHF
TRBJ2-1	-	TRBV29-1	-	11	TGCAGCGTACACGTGTACAATGAGCAGTTCTTC	CSVHVYNEQFF
TRBJ2-3	-	TRBV10-3	-	14	TGTGCCACCCGACGACACGAAAGCACAGATACGCAGTATTTT	CATRRHESTDTQYF
TRBJ1-1	-	TRBV9	once	13	TGTGCCAGCAGTTCGACGGTGAACACTGAAGCTTTCTTT	CASSSTVNTEAFF
TRBJ1-1	-	TRBV7-9	-	12	TGTGCCAGCACCCCGTCCCCGGACGAAGCTTTCTTT	CASTPSPDEAFF
TRBJ1-1	TRBD1	TRBV2	-	17	TGTGCCAGCAGTGGCGCCGCGGAGACAGGGGTGAACACTGAAGCTTTCTTT	CASSGAAETGVNTEAFF
TRBJ2-5	-	TRBV29-1	-	11	TGCAGCGTTGCAGAACAAGAGACCCAGTACTTC	CSVAEQETQYF
TRBJ2-4	-	TRBV14	few	15	TGTGCCAGCAGCGCCATGACTAGAACCAAAAACATTCAGTACTTC	CASSAMTRTKNIQYF
TRBJ2-7	-	TRBV9	-	15	TGTGCCAGCAGCGTAGAGGGAACGGGGTCGGACGAGCAGTACTTC	CASSVEGTGSDEQYF
TRBJ1-1	-	TRBV18	-	14	TGTGCCAGCTCACCACCGGGTCATGACACTGAAGCTTTCTTT	CASSPPGHDTEAFF
TRBJ1-5	-	TRBV27	-	15	TGTGCCAGCAGTCCCCTCCTCGGAGGGAATCAGCCCCAGCATTTT	CASSPLLGGNQPQHF
TRBJ2-5	-	TRBV29-1	-	14	TGCAGCGTGTCCCTGGGGGGGGCTGCAGAGACCCAGTACTTC	CSVSLGGAAETQYF
TRBJ1-1	-	TRBV7-2	-	13	TGTGCCAGCAGCTCCGACAGTAACACTGAAGCTTTCTTT	CASSSDSNTEAFF
TRBJ2-7	TRBD2	TRBV7-9	-	16	TGTGCCAGCAGCCCCCGAGCGGGGGGAAAATTCTACGAGCAGTACTTC	CASSPRAGGKFYEQYF
TRBJ2-7	-	TRBV15	-	14	TGTGCCACCAGCAGAGATAAACAGTCCTACGAGCAGTACTTC	CATSRDKQSYEQYF
TRBJ2-2	-	TRBV9	-	15	TGTGCCAGCAGCGTCAATTGGGGATACACCGGGGAGCTGTTTTTT	CASSVNWGYTGELFF
TRBJ1-2	TRBD1	TRBV19	once	14	TGTGCCAGTAGTATCGGACAGGGCAACTATGGCTACACCTTC	CASSIGQGNYGYTF
TRBJ1-3	-	TRBV28	-	15	TGTGCCAGCAGTTTGCCGGACAGCTCTGGAAACACCATATATTTT	CASSLPDSSGNTIYF
TRBJ1-2	-	TRBV11-2	few	17	TGTGCCAGCAGTTTCCGGGACCTCATTCCTTCCTGCTATGGCTACACCTTC	CASSFRDLIPSCYGYTF
TRBJ2-5	-	TRBV19	-	13	TGTGCCAGTAGTATACCTCGAGGGGAGACCCAGTACTTC	CASSIPRGETQYF
TRBJ1-1	-	TRBV23-1	-	19	TGCGCCAGCAGTTCGCCAAGGGGATGGACAGACTTATTGAACACTGAAGCTTTCTTT	CASSSPRGWTDLLNTEAFF
TRBJ1-5	TRBD1	TRBV6-1	-	17	TGTGCCAGCAGTGAATCCAGGGGGCGCATCCGGGGCCAGCCCCAGCATTTT	CASSESRGRIRGQPQHF
TRBJ2-7	-	TRBV2	-	13	TGTGCCAGCAGTGAAGGGCAGGGGAACGAGCAGTACTTC	CASSEGQGNEQYF
TRBJ2-7	TRBD1	TRBV25-1	-	13	TGTGCCAGCATCCAGACAGGGGGAGACGAGCAGTACTTC	CASIQTGGDEQYF
TRBJ2-7	TRBD2	TRBV19	once	17	TGTGCCAGTAGCCCCCCATCACTAGCGGGGGGGCCCAACGAGCAGTACTTC	CASSPPSLAGGPNEQYF
TRBJ1-5	-	TRBV19	-	15	TGTGCCAGTAGTATTTGGGGGGATGGCAATCAGCCCCAGCATTTT	CASSIWGDGNQPQHF
TRBJ1-4	-	TRBV7-9	-	15	TGTGCCAGCAGCTTAGGGAGGGCAACTAATGAAAAACTGTTTTTT	CASSLGRATNEKLFF
TRBJ1-1	TRBD1	TRBV2	once	17	TGTGCCAGCAGCGGCAGGGGGCTTGCTTCCATGAACACTGAAGCTTTCTTT	CASSGRGLASMNTEAFF
TRBJ2-3	-	TRBV20-1	-	9	TGCAGTGACGGAGATACGCAGTATTTT	CSDGDTQYF
TRBJ2-3	-	TRBV27	-	14	TGTGCCAGCACCCCTGAACCCCTTACAGATACGCAGTATTTT	CASTPEPLTDTQYF
TRBJ2-7	-	TRBV5-4	-	14	TGTGCCAGCAGCTTGAGGGACTCCCCTGGCGAGCAGTACTTC	CASSLRDSPGEQYF
TRBJ1-1	TRBD1	TRBV11-2	-	15	TGTGCCAGCAGCCCAGGACAGGTCTATAACACTGAAGCTTTCTTT	CASSPGQVYNTEAFF
TRBJ2-5	TRBD2	TRBV7-8	-	17	TGTGCCAGCAGCCGGACGGGACTAGCGGGAGGGATTGAGACCCAGTACTTC	CASSRTGLAGGIETQYF
TRBJ1-5	-	TRBV27	-	15	TGTGCCAGCAGTTTTGGGGCTGGGGGCAATCAGCCCCAGCATTTT	CASSFGAGGNQPQHF
TRBJ2-1	TRBD2	TRBV7-2	-	16	TGTGCCAGCAGCCGGGAGGGACTAGCGGTAAACAATGAGCAGTTCTTC	CASSREGLAVNNEQFF
TRBJ2-7	TRBD1	TRBV28	-	15	TGTGCCAGCAGTCTGCGACAGGGGCTCTCCTACGAGCAGTACTTC	CASSLRQGLSYEQYF
TRBJ1-6	-	TRBV5-1	-	14	TGCGCCAGCAGCTTGAGCAGCTTAAATTCACCCCTCCACTTT	CASSLSSLNSPLHF